These T cell receptor beta chains were read from a single sample in a study of blood T cell repertoires in COVID-19. Some clones are missing from TCRdb's copy, which holds only in-frame ones; the method was immunoSEQ multiplex PCR. The sample holds a few hundred thousand clones; around 88% are singletons and the top ten take 6% to 7%. The material sequenced was PBMCs or T cells enriched from blood (not recorded which). The receptor set was obtained from a woman aged 40 to 49 who had recovered from COVID-19. Each CDR3 is given with its conserved first and last residue. D genes are given only for firm matches. Not all rows give a size; the values are once, few, many and, for expanded clones, a class.

>NA|TRBJ1-2|few|TRBV15
TGTGCCACCAAAGCGGATCATAACTATGGCTACACCTTC
CATKADHNYGYTF
>NA|TRBJ1-6|NA|TRBV21-1
TGTGCCAGCAGCAAGTTCAGGGGGCGACCTGCCTATAATTCACCCCTCCACTTT
CASSKFRGRPAYNSPLHF
>NA|TRBJ1-1|NA|TRBV2
TGTGCCAGCAGGACTCAGTCCGTGAACACTGAAGCTTTCTTT
CASRTQSVNTEAFF
>NA|TRBJ1-4|NA|TRBV24-1
TGTGCCACCAGTGACCCACGGGCAACTAATGAAAAACTGTTTTTT
CATSDPRATNEKLFF
>NA|TRBJ2-7|NA|TRBV28
TGTGCCAGCAGTTTGAACAGGGACTACGAGCAGTACTTC
CASSLNRDYEQYF
>NA|TRBJ2-7|NA|TRBV9
TGTGCCAGCAGCCCAAACTCAGCGCGGAACGGCGAGCAGTACTTC
CASSPNSARNGEQYF
>TRBD1|TRBJ1-4|NA|TRBV28
TGTGCCAGCAGTACAGGGGGGAGAGATGAAAAACTGTTTTTT
CASSTGGRDEKLFF
>TRBD1|TRBJ1-1|NA|TRBV5-1
TGCGCCAGCGGACAGGGGGCGGCAAACACTGAAGCTTTCTTT
CASGQGAANTEAFF
>TRBD1|TRBJ1-2|NA|TRBV18
TGTGCCAGCTCACCAGACAGGGACTCAAGCTATGGCTACACCTTC
CASSPDRDSSYGYTF
>NA|TRBJ2-7|few|TRBV18
TGTGCCAGCTCACCTATTGGGCGGGCCACCCACGAGCAGTACTTC
CASSPIGRATHEQYF
>NA|TRBJ1-1|NA|TRBV27
TGTGCCAGCAGTTACGAGGTCCGGGGCACTGAAGCTTTCTTT
CASSYEVRGTEAFF
>TRBD1|TRBJ1-1|NA|TRBV19
TGTGCCAGTACCCCCGGCCCGGGACAGGGGAACACTGAAGCTTTCTTT
CASTPGPGQGNTEAFF
>TRBD1|TRBJ2-7|few|TRBV5-1
TGCGCCAGCAGTAGCAATGTGGACAGGGGAAACTACGAGCAGTACTTC
CASSSNVDRGNYEQYF
>TRBD1|TRBJ1-6|NA|TRBV30
TGTGCCTGGAGTGTACAGTCAGGGGGCCTTTCACCCCTCCACTTT
CAWSVQSGGLSPLHF
>TRBD2|TRBJ2-1|NA|TRBV18
TGTGCCAGCTCACCCCAAGCGGGAGATTTCGGTGAGCAGTTCTTC
CASSPQAGDFGEQFF
>NA|TRBJ2-5|once|TRBV2
TGTGCCAGCAGTGAAGCGAGGGCTGTACAAGAGACCCAGTACTTC
CASSEARAVQETQYF
>NA|TRBJ2-3|NA|TRBV11-3
TGTGCCAGCAGCTCCCTCCCCAGGGGCCCAGATACGCAGTATTTT
CASSSLPRGPDTQYF
>TRBD2|TRBJ2-5|once|TRBV27
TGTGCCAGCAGTTACATAGCGGGGGAGACCCAGTACTTC
CASSYIAGETQYF
>NA|TRBJ1-2|NA|TRBV11-2
TGTGCCAGCAGCTTAACGGACAGTCAACTCTATGGCTACACCTTC
CASSLTDSQLYGYTF
>NA|TRBJ2-5|NA|TRBV10-2
TGCGCCAGCAGTCTCTCGGCGGGCGAGACCCAGTACTTC
CASSLSAGETQYF
>NA|TRBJ1-2|NA|TRBV25-1
TGTGCCAGCAGTCCATCGAGGGGAGGACTTAACTATGGCTACACCTTC
CASSPSRGGLNYGYTF
>TRBD2|TRBJ2-2|few|TRBV5-1
TGCGCCAGCAGCGTGCAGACTAGCGGAGGCAACACCGGGGAGCTGTTTTTT
CASSVQTSGGNTGELFF
>TRBD2|TRBJ2-2|NA|TRBV20-1
TGCAGTGCTAGTGATGCTAGCGGTGAGAACACCGGGGAGCTGTTTTTT
CSASDASGENTGELFF
>TRBD1|TRBJ1-2|NA|TRBV27
TGTGCCAGCTACACAGACAGGGCGGGAAACTATGGCTACACCTTC
CASYTDRAGNYGYTF
>TRBD1|TRBJ2-2|once|TRBV27
TGTGCCAGCAGGGGGACAGCTCCCACCGGGGAGCTGTTTTTT
CASRGTAPTGELFF
>TRBD1|TRBJ2-7|NA|TRBV24-1
TGTGCCACCAGTGATGACCAGGACAGGGTTGTCAACGAGCAGTACTTC
CATSDDQDRVVNEQYF
>TRBD2|TRBJ2-3|NA|TRBV7-9
TGTGCCAGCACCCAGACTAGCATGACCTCAGATACGCAGTATTTT
CASTQTSMTSDTQYF
>NA|TRBJ2-3|few|TRBV18
TGTGCCAGCTCACCGGAAGGGGCCGATACGCAGTATTTT
CASSPEGADTQYF
>NA|TRBJ2-7|NA|TRBV28
TGTGCCAGCAGTTTCCGACAGGCCTACGAGCAGTACTTC
CASSFRQAYEQYF
>NA|TRBJ1-5|NA|TRBV19
TGTGCCAGTAGTACCCGAAGGTGGGACACATATAGCAATCAGCCCCAGCATTTT
CASSTRRWDTYSNQPQHF
>NA|TRBJ1-1|NA|TRBV7-2
TGTGCCAGCAGCCCTGTCGTACAAGCGCCAGCTTTCTTT
CASSPVVQAPAFF
>NA|TRBJ2-7|once|TRBV6-4
TGTGCCAGCAGTGACTCCTGTTATGGAGTAGTGGCCTACGAGCAGTACTTC
CASSDSCYGVVAYEQYF
>NA|TRBJ1-2|once|TRBV19
TGTGCCAGTAGTATTGGCGGTATCTATGGCTACACCTTC
CASSIGGIYGYTF
>TRBD1|TRBJ2-3|NA|TRBV24-1
TGTGCCACCAGTGATCCGGGACAGGGCACAGATACGCAGTATTTT
CATSDPGQGTDTQYF
>TRBD1|TRBJ1-2|NA|TRBV10-2
TGCGCCAGCAGAAGGACAGGGGGCTATGGCTACACCTTC
CASRRTGGYGYTF
>NA|TRBJ1-3|NA|TRBV30
TGTGCCTGGAGTGTACTCGTATCTGGAAACACCATATATTTT
CAWSVLVSGNTIYF
>NA|TRBJ2-7|NA|TRBV7-9
TGTGCCAGCAGATACGACAACTCCTACGAGCAGTACTTC
CASRYDNSYEQYF
>TRBD2|TRBJ2-1|NA|TRBV5-4
TGTGCCAGCAGCCACGGTACTAGCGGGTTTAATGAGCAGTTCTTC
CASSHGTSGFNEQFF
>TRBD2|TRBJ2-5|NA|TRBV7-9
TGTGCCAGCAGCTTAGTTAAGAGGCTAGCGGGAGTAGAGACCCAGTACTTC
CASSLVKRLAGVETQYF
>TRBD2|TRBJ2-7|NA|TRBV29-1
TGCAGCGCTGCTAGCGGGGCCTTTTACGAGCAGTACTTC
CSAASGAFYEQYF
>TRBD1|TRBJ2-6|NA|TRBV19
TGTGCCAGTAGTATAGCCTTAACGGGACAGGCGGTCTCTGGGGCCAACGTCCTGACTTTC
CASSIALTGQAVSGANVLTF
>NA|TRBJ1-4|NA|TRBV19
TGTGCCAGTAGTATTGGTGCTGCGTCTTTCGCAACTAATGAAAAACTGTTTTTT
CASSIGAASFATNEKLFF
>NA|TRBJ1-2|NA|TRBV30
TGTGCCTGGAGTGTACTGCTGACAGGCTATGGCTACACCTTC
CAWSVLLTGYGYTF
>TRBD2|TRBJ2-7|NA|TRBV28
TGTGCCACCCTACCCTCCCGCACTAGCGGGAAATACGAGCAGTACTTC
CATLPSRTSGKYEQYF